The source of this T cell receptor (beta chain) is a study of blood T cell repertoires in COVID-19. Study information: The United States, Italy and Spain supplied acute and convalescent COVID-19 samples.

Assay: immunoSEQ multiplex PCR; the TCRdb copy retains only in-frame clones and omits some. The profile covers 200,000 to 250,000 clones, with roughly 80% appearing a single time and approximately 8% taken by the ten largest. The junction had 8 bases not matched to a gene; V was cut back by 5 bases and J by 9 bases. The V gene's germline CDR1 is SEHNR and CDR2 FQNEAQ (reference sequence). There are 15 residues in the CDR3. Specimen: peripheral blood. The clonotype originates from a woman aged 80 or older with COVID-19, enrolled during active disease. This chain uses TRBV7-9 with TRBJ2-1, with 12 bases fitting TRBD2. The DNA for the CDR3 is TGTGCCAGCAGCCCGACTAGCGGGAGTGGTGGTGAGCAGTTCTTC. This gives the protein CASSPTSGSGGEQFF. Full variable domain (missing parts from reference TRBV7-9 and TRBJ2-1): DTGVSQNPRHKITKRGQNVTFRCDPISEHNRLYWYRQTLGQGPEFLTYFQNEAQLEKSRLLSDRFSAERPKGSFSTLEIQRTEQGDSAMYLCASSPTSGSGGEQFFGPGTRLTVL.